This T cell receptor (beta chain) emerged from a study of PD-1 blockade in classical Hodgkin lymphoma. This clone is termed medium-sized. The antigen is not known. Study observations and caveats: Why repertoires differed is undefined; disease activity or prior therapy possibly contributed.

Relapse after autologous stem cell transplantation occurred in every patient, and brentuximab vedotin exposure varied. The method was immunoSEQ multiplex PCR; TCRdb's version includes in-frame clones alone and lacks a portion of them. The data hold about 14,000 clones, with around 80% observed a single time. The germline V gene has CDR1 LGHNA and CDR2 YNFKEQ. CDR3 length: 15 residues. V lost 5 bases and J 0 bases, leaving 10 bases between the germline ends. The receptor was isolated from a human donor with classical Hodgkin lymphoma. Specimen: peripheral blood mononuclear cells (PBMCs), collected at baseline. The chain is built from TRBV4-2 and TRBJ2-2; possible D gene TRBD1, 6 bases. The CDR3 DNA sequence: TGTGCCAGCAGCTCACAGGGAGCGAACACCGGGGAGCTGTTTTTT. Translation gives CASSSQGANTGELFF.